The sequence of this T cell receptor (beta chain) was determined in a study of CD8 T cells in ankylosing spondylitis. General study findings and limits: Within peripheral blood, clones linked to disease were CD8+ and relatively rare. Existing reports had already noted some motif variants in reactive arthritis synovial fluid and blood.

This clonotype was observed at least ten times. The antigen is unknown. Each CDR3 protein is one row after TCRdb ran MiXCR on the 5' RACE reads. The data contain 200,000 to 250,000 distinct CDR3 sequences, 8% to 9% of them singletons. V was clipped by 6 bases and J by 5 bases, with 13 bases between them. Germline V gene lookup returns CDR1 SQVTM and CDR2 ANQGSEA. CDR3 size: 12 residues. The clonotype was recovered from a female donor with ankylosing spondylitis or in good health (not recorded which). Source material: blood, either unsorted or a sorted T cell fraction (not recorded which). The chain employs TRBV29-1 and TRBJ1-1, with D unclear. The CDR3 region has the DNA TGCAGCGTCCCGACGGGCGGGACTGAAGCTTTCTTT. This encodes CSVPTGGTEAFF. The full variable domain, completed using reference TRBV29-1 and TRBJ1-1, is SAVISQKPSRDICQRGTSLTIQCQVDSQVTMMFWYRQQPGQSLTLIATANQGSEATYESGFVIDKFPISRPNLTFSTLTVSNMSPEDSSIYLCSVPTGGTEAFFGQGTRLTVV.